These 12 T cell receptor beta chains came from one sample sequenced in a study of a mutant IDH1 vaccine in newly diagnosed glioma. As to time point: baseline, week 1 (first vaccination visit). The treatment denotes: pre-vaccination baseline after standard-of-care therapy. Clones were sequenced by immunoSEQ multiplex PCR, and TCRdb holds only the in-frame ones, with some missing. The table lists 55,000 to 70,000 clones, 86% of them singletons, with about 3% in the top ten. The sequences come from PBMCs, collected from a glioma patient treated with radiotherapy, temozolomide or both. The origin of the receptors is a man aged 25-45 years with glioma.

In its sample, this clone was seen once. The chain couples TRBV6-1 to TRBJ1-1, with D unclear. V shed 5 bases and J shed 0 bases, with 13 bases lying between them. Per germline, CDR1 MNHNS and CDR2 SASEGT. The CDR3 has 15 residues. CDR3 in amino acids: CASSFRLSMNTEAFF. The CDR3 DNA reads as TGTGCCAGCAGTTTCAGACTGAGCATGAACACTGAAGCTTTCTTT.

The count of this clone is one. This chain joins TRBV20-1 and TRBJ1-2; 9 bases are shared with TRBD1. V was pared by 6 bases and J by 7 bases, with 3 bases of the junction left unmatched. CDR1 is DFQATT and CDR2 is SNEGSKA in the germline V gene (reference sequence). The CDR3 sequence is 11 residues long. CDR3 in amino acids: CSAKDRGGYTF. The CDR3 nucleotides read TGCAGTGCCAAGGACAGGGGTGGCTACACCTTC.

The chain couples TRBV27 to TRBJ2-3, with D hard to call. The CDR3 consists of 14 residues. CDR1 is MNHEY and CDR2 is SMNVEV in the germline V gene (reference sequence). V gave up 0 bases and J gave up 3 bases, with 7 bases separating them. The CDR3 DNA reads TGTGCCAGCAGTTTATCGTCACCGACAGATACGCAGTATTTT. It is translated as CASSLSSPTDTQYF.

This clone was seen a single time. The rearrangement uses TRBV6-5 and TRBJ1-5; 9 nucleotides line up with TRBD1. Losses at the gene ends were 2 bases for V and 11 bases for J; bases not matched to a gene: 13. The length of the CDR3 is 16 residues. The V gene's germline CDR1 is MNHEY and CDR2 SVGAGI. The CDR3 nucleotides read TGTGCCAGCAGTTACGCGGGACAGGGCCTTCGTGGAGCCCAGCATTTT. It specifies CASSYAGQGLRGAQHF.

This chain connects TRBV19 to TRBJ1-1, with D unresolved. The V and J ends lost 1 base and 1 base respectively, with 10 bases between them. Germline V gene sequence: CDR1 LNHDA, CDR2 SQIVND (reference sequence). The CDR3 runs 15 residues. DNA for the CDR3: TGTGCCAGTAGTATAGGGGCCGCAGGGAACACTGAAGCTTTCTTT. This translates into CASSIGAAGNTEAFF.

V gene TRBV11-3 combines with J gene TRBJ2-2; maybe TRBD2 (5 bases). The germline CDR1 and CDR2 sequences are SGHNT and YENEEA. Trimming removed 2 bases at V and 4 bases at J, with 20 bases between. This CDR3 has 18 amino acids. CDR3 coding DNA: TGTGCCAGCAGCTTATGGCCTGTGAGGGCTGGGGTCACCGGGGAGCTGTTTTTT. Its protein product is CASSLWPVRAGVTGELFF.

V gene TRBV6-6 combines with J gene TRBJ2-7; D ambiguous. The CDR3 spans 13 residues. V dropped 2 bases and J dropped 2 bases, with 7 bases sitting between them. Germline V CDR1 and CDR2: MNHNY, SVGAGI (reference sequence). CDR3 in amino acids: CASSYPETYEQYF. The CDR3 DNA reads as TGTGCCAGCAGTTACCCGGAAACCTACGAGCAGTACTTC.

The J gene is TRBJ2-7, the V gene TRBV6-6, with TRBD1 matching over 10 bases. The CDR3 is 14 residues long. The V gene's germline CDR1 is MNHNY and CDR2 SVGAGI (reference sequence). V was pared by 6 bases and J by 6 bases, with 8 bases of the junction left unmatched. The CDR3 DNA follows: TGTGCCAGCAGCCAGGGACAGGGGAAACCCGAGCAGTACTTC. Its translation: CASSQGQGKPEQYF.

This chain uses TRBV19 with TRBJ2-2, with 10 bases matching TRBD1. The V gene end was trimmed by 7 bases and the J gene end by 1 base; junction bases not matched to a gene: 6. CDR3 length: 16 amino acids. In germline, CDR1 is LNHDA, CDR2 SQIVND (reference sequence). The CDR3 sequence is CASTSGQGVNTGELFF. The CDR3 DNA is TGTGCCAGTACGAGCGGACAGGGGGTGAACACCGGGGAGCTGTTTTTT.

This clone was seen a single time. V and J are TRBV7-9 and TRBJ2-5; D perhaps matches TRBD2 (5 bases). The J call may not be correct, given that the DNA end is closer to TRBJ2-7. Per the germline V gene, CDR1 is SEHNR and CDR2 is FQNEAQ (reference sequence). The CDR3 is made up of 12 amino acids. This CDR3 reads CASSTGSYEQYF. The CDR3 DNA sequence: TGTGCCAGCAGCACGGGGAGCTACGAGCAGTACTTC.

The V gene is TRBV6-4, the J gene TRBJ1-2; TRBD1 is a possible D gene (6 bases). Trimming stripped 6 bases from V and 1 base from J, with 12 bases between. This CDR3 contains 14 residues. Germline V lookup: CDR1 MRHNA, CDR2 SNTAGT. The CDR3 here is CASSPGDFNYGYTF. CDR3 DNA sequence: TGTGCCAGCAGCCCAGGGGACTTTAACTATGGCTACACCTTC.

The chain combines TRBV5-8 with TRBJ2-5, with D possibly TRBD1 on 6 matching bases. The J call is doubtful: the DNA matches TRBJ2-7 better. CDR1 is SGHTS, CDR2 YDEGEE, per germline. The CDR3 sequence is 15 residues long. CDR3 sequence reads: CASSLPGVKAYEQYF. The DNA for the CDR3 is TGTGCCAGCAGCTTACCAGGGGTTAAGGCCTACGAGCAGTACTTC.